The 21 T cell receptor beta chains below all came from one sample that was sequenced in a study of Ad26.COV2.S vaccination and SARS-CoV-2 variants (dated by TCRdb to the early 2020s). The sample's treatment or condition label, in plain terms: approximately 18 received Ad26.COV2.S at low or high dose, single or two shots; about 5 received placebo; per-sample allocation not given. For vaccine and placebo recipients, repertoires were sequenced using samples collected on day 63 after the first injection. Receptor amplification or capture employed the immunoSEQ multiplex PCR assay. TCRdb holds this immuneACCESS table with in-frame rearrangements only. Some clones are missing; in checked studies, unresolved V genes explain under half, and the rest has no known cause. For this sample there are about 320,000 clones; roughly 84% appear just once. The ten largest make up roughly 1.9% of the sample. The sample in question was peripheral blood, obtained in a trial of Ad26.COV2.S vaccine versus placebo. These receptors originate from a person aged 18-65 years who received the Ad26.COV2.S COVID-19 vaccine or a placebo.

The V and J genes are TRBV30 and TRBJ2-5, with D possibly matching TRBD2 (7 bases). Looked up from germline, CDR1 is GTSNPN and CDR2 is SVGIG (reference sequence). The CDR3 runs 14 residues. The V gene lost 2 bases and the J gene lost 5 bases, with 15 bases spanning the gap. The CDR3 loop is CAWSRGGAVETQYF. The CDR3 DNA is TGTGCCTGGAGTCGAGGGGGGGCGGTGGAGACCCAGTACTTC.

The rearrangement joins TRBV6-4 to TRBJ2-3, with 8 bases aligning to TRBD1. CDR3 size: 15 residues. Germline V CDR1 and CDR2: MRHNA, SNTAGT. Germline trimming cut 4 bases from V and 1 base from J; bases unmatched to any gene: 4. CDR3: CASSATTGGTDTQYF. The CDR3 coding sequence is TGTGCCAGCAGTGCAACGACAGGGGGCACAGATACGCAGTATTTT.

CDR3 coding DNA: TGCGCCAGCAGCCCGCTGGACAGGTCGAGCTCTGGGGCCAACGTCCTGACTTTC. Protein sequence: CASSPLDRSSSGANVLTF. The rearrangement uses TRBV5-1 and TRBJ2-6, with 7 bases identical to TRBD1. With V trimmed by 4 bases and J by 0 bases, 10 bases remained unmatched. Germline CDR1 is SGHRS and CDR2 is YFSETQ. The CDR3 is made up of 18 amino acids.

The J gene is TRBJ1-2, the V gene TRBV3-1 (or the pseudogene TRBV3-2); D gene unclear. The CDR3 sequence is 17 residues long. Looked up from germline, CDR1 is LGHDT and CDR2 is YNNKEL (reference sequence). V was shortened by 4 bases and J by 0 bases, with 18 bases between the two germline ends. The CDR3, as DNA: TGTGCCAGCAGCCCCTGGACGGTAGGATTAGCTAACTATGGCTACACCTTC. Its translation: CASSPWTVGLANYGYTF.

The J gene is TRBJ2-7, the V gene TRBV5-4; D might be TRBD2 (6 bases). The V gene lost 4 bases and the J gene lost 2 bases, with 13 bases spanning the gap. The CDR3 sequence is 14 residues long. Looked up from germline, CDR1 is SGHNT and CDR2 is YYREEE (reference sequence). In DNA, the CDR3 is TGTGCCAGCAGCCCCCATGGGGGGACCTACGAGCAGTACTTC. Translating it yields CASSPHGGTYEQYF.

This chain connects TRBV19 to TRBJ1-6; the D is unclear. The CDR3 consists of 17 residues. Trimming cost V 4 bases and J 9 bases, with 22 bases left between them. CDR1 is LNHDA, CDR2 SQIVND, per germline (reference sequence). The CDR3 region is CASSTSPKGGSSSPLHF. In DNA form, the CDR3 reads TGTGCCAGTAGTACCTCCCCTAAGGGAGGCAGCTCTTCACCCCTCCACTTT. The complete variable domain, with remaining parts taken from reference TRBV19 and TRBJ1-6, reads DGGITQSPKYLFRKEGQNVTLSCEQNLNHDAMYWYRQDPGQGLRLIYYSQIVNDFQKGDIAEGYSVSREKKESFPLTVTSAQKNPTAFYLCASSTSPKGGSSSPLHFGNGTRLTVT.

The table lists this clone with a count of one. The chain recombines TRBV30 with TRBJ1-2; possibly TRBD1 for D (5 bases). Germline CDR1 reads GTSNPN; CDR2 reads SVGIG (reference sequence). Trimming removed 3 bases from V and 8 bases from J, with 16 bases in between. The length of the CDR3 is 13 residues. The CDR3 loop is CAWSPGTAGGYTF. The CDR3 DNA sequence: TGTGCCTGGAGCCCCGGGACGGCGGGGGGCTACACCTTC.

The genes are TRBV6-5 and TRBJ1-1; perhaps TRBD1 as D (6 bases). Germline lookup yields CDR1 MNHEY and CDR2 SVGAGI. The V and J ends lost 9 bases and 1 base respectively, with 15 bases between them. This CDR3 has 14 amino acids. The CDR3 DNA sequence: TGTGCCAGTTACTCGGGGGGGCGGAACACTGAAGCTTTCTTT. Protein sequence: CASYSGGRNTEAFF.

The chain recombines TRBV29-1 with TRBJ2-3; D may be TRBD2 (5 bases). The CDR3 covers 14 residues. The V gene lost 0 bases and the J gene lost 6 bases, with 13 bases spanning the gap. Germline values: CDR1 SQVTM, CDR2 ANQGSEA. The CDR3 region is CSVEEMGRGDTQYF. DNA of the CDR3: TGCAGCGTTGAAGAGATGGGAAGAGGGGATACGCAGTATTTT.

The chain uses TRBV12-3 or TRBV12-4 and TRBJ1-2; tentatively, D is TRBD1 (5 bases). This CDR3 comprises 13 residues. V lost 6 bases and J 6 bases, leaving 14 bases between the germline ends. The CDR3 sequence: CASSRTMGNGYTF. The CDR3 bases are TGTGCCAGCAGCCGGACAATGGGTAATGGCTACACCTTC.

V and J are TRBV18 and TRBJ2-5; no clear D gene. Trimming pared 2 bases from V and 2 bases from J, leaving 6 bases between. The germline gives CDR1 KGHSH, CDR2 LQKENI. The CDR3 consists of 13 residues. CDR3 residues: CASSPRVQETQYF. CDR3 nucleotides: TGTGCCAGCTCACCAAGGGTACAAGAGACCCAGTACTTC.

V and J are TRBV6-5 and TRBJ2-5; D is possibly TRBD2 (6 bases). From germline, CDR1 is MNHEY and CDR2 SVGAGI. This CDR3 has 14 residues. V was clipped by 5 bases and J by 4 bases, with 14 bases between them. DNA for the CDR3: TGTGCCAGCAGTCAGAACTTGGGGGGAGAGACCCAGTACTTC. It translates to CASSQNLGGETQYF.

This clone has only one observation. The rearrangement links TRBV6-1 to TRBJ1-3; D unclear. V was pared by 3 bases and J by 0 bases, with 3 bases between. Germline V CDR1 and CDR2: MNHNS, SASEGT. The CDR3 consists of 13 residues. CDR3: CASSDTSGNTIYF. The DNA of the CDR3 is TGTGCCAGCAGTGACACCTCTGGAAACACCATATATTTT.

This clone was observed once. The chain uses TRBV10-3 and TRBJ2-3; 8 positions agree with TRBD1. Germline V gene sequence: CDR1 ENHRY, CDR2 SYGVKD. The CDR3 extends over 14 amino acids. Germline trimming cut 8 bases from V and 3 bases from J; bases unmatched to any gene: 7. The CDR3 reads CAIQGATGTDTQYF. The CDR3 nucleotides read TGTGCCATCCAGGGGGCCACGGGAACAGATACGCAGTATTTT.

CDR3 in DNA: TGTGCCAGCAGCGTTGCGGGTCAGCCCCAGCATTTT. Translation: CASSVAGQPQHF. The chain is built from TRBV9 and TRBJ1-5; D gene ambiguous. CDR3 size: 12 residues. The germline CDR1 and CDR2 sequences are SGDLS and YYNGEE. Trimming shortened V by 2 bases and J by 6 bases, and 6 bases separated the two germline ends.

The CDR3 spells CASSIRTRGNTEAFF. The CDR3 DNA sequence: TGTGCCAGTAGTATCCGGACGAGAGGGAACACTGAAGCTTTCTTT. The chain is built from TRBV19 and TRBJ1-1; D gene unclear. The CDR3 totals 15 residues. The V gene lost 3 bases and the J gene lost 1 base, with 12 bases spanning the gap. Germline CDR1 LNHDA, CDR2 SQIVND (reference sequence).

The genes are TRBV29-1 and TRBJ1-1; the D gene is possibly TRBD1 (5 bases). Per germline, CDR1 SQVTM and CDR2 ANQGSEA. V lost 4 bases, J lost 5 bases, and 17 bases lay in between. The CDR3 is 14 residues long. CDR3 bases: TGCAGCGTTGTAGGAGGAAAGGGGAGTACTGAAGCTTTCTTT. It translates to CSVVGGKGSTEAFF.

The chain is built from TRBV30 and TRBJ1-6; D is uncertain. Trimming pared 4 bases from V and 7 bases from J, leaving 11 bases between. The CDR3 is made up of 13 amino acids. Germline V gene data show CDR1 as GTSNPN and CDR2 as SVGIG (reference sequence). Written as DNA, the CDR3 is TGTGCCTGGAATAGGGCAGAAAATTCACCCCTCCACTTT. This codes for CAWNRAENSPLHF. The complete variable domain, with remaining parts taken from reference TRBV30 and TRBJ1-6, reads SQTIHQWPATLVQPVGSPLSLECTVEGTSNPNLYWYRQAAGRGLQLLFYSVGIGQISSEVPQNLSASRPQDRQFILSSKKLLLSDSGFYLCAWNRAENSPLHFGNGTRLTVT.

The chain recombines TRBV6-4 with TRBJ1-1, with unresolved D. This CDR3 region has 13 residues. Trimming cost V 4 bases and J 4 bases, with 10 bases left between them. CDR1 and CDR2 from the germline V gene are MRHNA and SNTAGT. The CDR3 loop reads CASSVERGTEAFF. In DNA form, the CDR3 reads TGTGCCAGCAGTGTCGAACGGGGCACTGAAGCTTTCTTT.

The CDR3 protein is CASSYSRSEEGYNEQFF. In nucleotides, the CDR3 is TGTGCCAGCAGTTACTCCCGTTCGGAGGAAGGGTACAATGAGCAGTTCTTC. The chain has TRBV6-2 or TRBV6-3 and TRBJ2-1, with a weak D call TRBD2 (5 bases). V dropped 0 bases and J dropped 4 bases, with 16 bases sitting between them. Germline-derived CDR1 and CDR2 are MNHEY and SVGEGT. The CDR3 consists of 17 residues.

The V gene is TRBV27, the J gene TRBJ2-6; tentative D call: TRBD1 (5 bases). The CDR3 loop spans 16 amino acids. With 6 bases removed from V and 3 bases from J, the gap between germline ends came to 15 bases. In germline, CDR1 is MNHEY, CDR2 SMNVEV (reference sequence). The CDR3 bases are TGTGCCAGCAGCCCCGTCAGGGCTGGTGGGGCCAACGTCCTGACTTTC. This translates into CASSPVRAGGANVLTF.